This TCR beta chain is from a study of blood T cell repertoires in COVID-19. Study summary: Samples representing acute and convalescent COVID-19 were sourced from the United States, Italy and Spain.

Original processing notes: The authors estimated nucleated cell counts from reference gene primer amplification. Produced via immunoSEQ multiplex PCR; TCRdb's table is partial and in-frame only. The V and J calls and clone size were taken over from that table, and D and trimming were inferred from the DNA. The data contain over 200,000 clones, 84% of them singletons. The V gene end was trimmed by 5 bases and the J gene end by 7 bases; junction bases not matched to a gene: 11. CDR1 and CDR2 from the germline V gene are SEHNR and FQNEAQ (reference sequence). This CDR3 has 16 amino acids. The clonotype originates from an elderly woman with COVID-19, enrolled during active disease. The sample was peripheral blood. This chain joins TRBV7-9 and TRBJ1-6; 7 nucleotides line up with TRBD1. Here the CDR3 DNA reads TGTGCCAGCAGCGCCTCGGGAGGGGGCGAAAATTCACCCCTCCACTTT. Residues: CASSASGGGENSPLHF. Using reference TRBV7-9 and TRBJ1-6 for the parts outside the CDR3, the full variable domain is DTGVSQNPRHKITKRGQNVTFRCDPISEHNRLYWYRQTLGQGPEFLTYFQNEAQLEKSRLLSDRFSAERPKGSFSTLEIQRTEQGDSAMYLCASSASGGGENSPLHFGNGTRLTVT.